This T cell receptor beta chain was recovered during a study of CD8+CD57+ T cells in acquired aplastic anemia. Study details: On average, sorted CD4+ and CD8+ cells gave 3.2 ug of DNA.

Germline CDR1 and CDR2: LNHDA and SQIVND (reference sequence). This CDR3 spans 17 amino acids. V was cut by 0 bases and J by 8 bases, with 17 bases left in between. Many counts were recorded for this clonotype. Its target is not known. Findings of the study overall: No significant patient-versus-control difference appeared in CD8+ Simpson's diversity. Shared by patients and controls, fewer than 30 CD8+ CDR3s were abundant in patients.

TCR beta VDJ and CDR3 profiles were obtained from a genomic DNA template. TCRdb fed the reads into MiXCR, producing one record per CDR3 protein. The sample holds 300,000 or so distinct CDR3 sequences; approximately 56% are singletons and the top ten take approximately 8%. This TCR derives from a human donor with severe aplastic anemia or a healthy control (not recorded which). The V gene is TRBV19, the J gene TRBJ1-6, with D possibly being TRBD1 (6 bases). Material: sorted CD4+, CD8+, or CD8+CD57+ T cells (not recorded which) from PBMCs. The CDR3 is CASSIERGAGDDSPLHF. DNA for the CDR3: TGTGCCAGTAGTATAGAACGGGGGGCCGGAGATGATTCACCCCTCCACTTT.